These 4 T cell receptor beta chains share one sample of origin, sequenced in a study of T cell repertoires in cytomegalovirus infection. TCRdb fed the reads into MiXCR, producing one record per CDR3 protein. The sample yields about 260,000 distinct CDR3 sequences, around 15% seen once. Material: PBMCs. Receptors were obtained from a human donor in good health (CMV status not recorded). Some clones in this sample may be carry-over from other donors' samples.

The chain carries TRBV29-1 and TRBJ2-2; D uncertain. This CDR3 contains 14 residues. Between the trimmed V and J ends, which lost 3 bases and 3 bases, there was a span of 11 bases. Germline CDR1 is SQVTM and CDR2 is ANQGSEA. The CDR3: CSVDPDGDTGELFF. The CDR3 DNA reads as TGCAGCGTTGACCCCGACGGAGACACCGGGGAGCTGTTTTTT.

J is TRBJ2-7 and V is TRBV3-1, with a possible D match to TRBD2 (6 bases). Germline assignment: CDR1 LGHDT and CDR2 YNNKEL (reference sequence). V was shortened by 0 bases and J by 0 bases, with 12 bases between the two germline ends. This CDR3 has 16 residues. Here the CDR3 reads CASSQERGGNSYEQYF. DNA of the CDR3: TGTGCCAGCAGCCAAGAACGGGGAGGCAACTCCTACGAGCAGTACTTC.

Written as DNA, the CDR3 is TGCAGCGTCTCAGGGGTCGCCTATGGCTACACCTTC. Its protein is CSVSGVAYGYTF. This sequence joins TRBV29-1 and TRBJ1-2; tentatively, D is TRBD1 (6 bases). This CDR3 comprises 12 residues. Germline assignment: CDR1 SQVTM and CDR2 ANQGSEA. Trimming removed 6 bases from V and 4 bases from J, with 12 bases in between.

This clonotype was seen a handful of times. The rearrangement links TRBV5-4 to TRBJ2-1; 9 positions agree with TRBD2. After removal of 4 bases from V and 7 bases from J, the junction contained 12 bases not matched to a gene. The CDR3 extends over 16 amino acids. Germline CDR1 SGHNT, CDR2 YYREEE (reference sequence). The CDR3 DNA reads TGTGCCAGCAGCCAAGAGGGGCGGGAGGGTGCTAATGAGCAGTTCTTC. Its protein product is CASSQEGREGANEQFF.